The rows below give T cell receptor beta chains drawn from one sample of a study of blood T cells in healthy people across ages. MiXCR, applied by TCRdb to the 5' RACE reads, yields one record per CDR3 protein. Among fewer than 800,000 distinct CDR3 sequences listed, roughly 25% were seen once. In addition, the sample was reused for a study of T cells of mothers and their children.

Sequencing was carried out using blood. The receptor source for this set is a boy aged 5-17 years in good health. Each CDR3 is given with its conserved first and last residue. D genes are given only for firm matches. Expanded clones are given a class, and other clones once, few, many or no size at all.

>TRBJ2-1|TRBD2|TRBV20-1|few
CSASKSGVYNEQFF
TGCAGTGCTAGTAAGAGCGGGGTATACAATGAGCAGTTCTTC
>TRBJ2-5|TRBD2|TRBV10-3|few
CATAGTTEEGQETQYF
TGTGCCACCGCGGGGACTACCGAGGAAGGTCAAGAGACCCAGTACTTC
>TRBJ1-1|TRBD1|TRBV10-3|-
CATSTGTGGASTEAFF
TGTGCCACTTCGACCGGGACAGGAGGAGCGAGCACTGAAGCTTTCTTT
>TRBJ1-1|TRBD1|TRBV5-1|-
CASSPRTRDRVNTEAFF
TGCGCCAGCAGCCCCCGGACCCGGGACAGGGTGAACACTGAAGCTTTCTTT
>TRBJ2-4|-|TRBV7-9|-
CASSRPNSEDQYF
TGTGCCAGCAGCCGTCCAAATTCGGAAGATCAGTACTTC
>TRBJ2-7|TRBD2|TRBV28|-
CASSPQTSGGGYEQYF
TGTGCCAGCAGTCCTCAGACTAGCGGGGGAGGGTACGAGCAGTACTTC
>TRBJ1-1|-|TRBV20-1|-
CSARGHMNTEAFF
TGCAGTGCTAGAGGGCATATGAACACTGAAGCTTTCTTT
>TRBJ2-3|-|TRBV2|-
CASSDLTATDTQYF
TGTGCCAGCAGTGATTTGACGGCCACAGATACGCAGTATTTT
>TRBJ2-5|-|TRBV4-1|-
CASSQEQKAQYF
TGCGCCAGCAGCCAAGAACAGAAGGCCCAGTACTTC
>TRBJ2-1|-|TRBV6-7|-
CAGQCRAFNEQFF
TGTGCCGGCCAGTGCAGGGCTTTCAATGAGCAGTTCTTC
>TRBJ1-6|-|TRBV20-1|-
CSATTRDNSPLHF
TGCAGTGCTACGACGAGAGATAATTCACCCCTCCACTTT
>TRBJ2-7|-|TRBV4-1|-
CASSLANVGTASYEQYF
TGCGCCAGCAGCTTAGCCAACGTCGGGACTGCATCCTACGAGCAGTACTTC
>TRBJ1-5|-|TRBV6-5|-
CASSSTLGSNQPQHF
TGTGCCAGCAGTTCGACGTTGGGGAGCAATCAGCCCCAGCATTTT
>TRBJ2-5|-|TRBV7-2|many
CASSPRSQETQYF
TGTGCCAGCAGCCCTAGGTCCCAAGAGACCCAGTACTTC
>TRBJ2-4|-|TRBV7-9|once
CASSGPGTMNIQYF
TGTGCCAGCAGCGGGCCCGGGACAATGAACATTCAGTACTTC
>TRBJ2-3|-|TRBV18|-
CASSPGITTDTQYF
TGTGCCAGCTCACCCGGCATAACCACAGATACGCAGTATTTT
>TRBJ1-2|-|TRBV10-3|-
CAISEAASYGYTF
TGTGCCATCAGTGAGGCAGCATCCTATGGCTACACCTTC
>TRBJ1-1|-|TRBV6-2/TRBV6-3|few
CASSSSGDMNTEAFF
TGTGCCAGCAGTTCCTCAGGAGATATGAACACTGAAGCTTTCTTT
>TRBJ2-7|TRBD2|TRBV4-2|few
CASSLGAGGDEQYF
TGTGCCAGCAGCCTGGGAGCGGGAGGGGACGAGCAGTACTTC
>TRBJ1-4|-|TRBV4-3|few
CASSQASTGAEKLFF
TGCGCCAGCAGCCAAGCATCTACGGGCGCCGAAAAACTGTTTTTT
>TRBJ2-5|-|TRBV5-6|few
CASSFGARGLQETQYF
TGTGCCAGCAGCTTTGGCGCCAGGGGACTCCAAGAGACCCAGTACTTC
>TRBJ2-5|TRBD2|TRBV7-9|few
CASSWTLEAGVAREAQYF
TGTGCCAGCAGCTGGACCCTAGAAGCGGGAGTAGCGCGTGAGGCCCAGTACTTC
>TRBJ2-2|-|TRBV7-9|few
CASGLRGVMAGELFF
TGTGCCAGCGGACTTAGGGGAGTTATGGCCGGGGAGCTGTTTTTT
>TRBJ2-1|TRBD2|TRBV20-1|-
CSAAGEGRNEQFF
TGCAGTGCTGCGGGAGAGGGAAGGAATGAGCAGTTCTTC
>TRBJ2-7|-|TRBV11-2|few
CASSSGVVPYEQYF
TGTGCCAGCAGCTCCGGGGTTGTCCCCTACGAGCAGTACTTC
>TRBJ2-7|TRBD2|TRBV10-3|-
CAISVLSIRLAGGAYEQYF
TGTGCCATCAGTGTGTTGTCTATTCGGCTAGCGGGAGGCGCCTACGAACAGTACTTC
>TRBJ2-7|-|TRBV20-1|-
CSATDHLGEQYF
TGCAGTGCTACGGACCACCTAGGGGAGCAGTACTTC
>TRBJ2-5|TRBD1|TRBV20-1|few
CSAREGQGATETQYF
TGCAGTGCTAGGGAGGGACAGGGGGCGACGGAGACCCAGTACTTC
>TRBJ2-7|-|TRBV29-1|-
CSVVPSGNEQYF
TGCAGCGTTGTTCCCAGCGGAAACGAGCAGTACTTC
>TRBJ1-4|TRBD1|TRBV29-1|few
CSVTQGHEKLFF
TGCAGCGTTACACAGGGGCATGAAAAACTGTTTTTT
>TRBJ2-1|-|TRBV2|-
CASSGRYILRNEQFF
TGTGCCAGCAGTGGGAGATATATTTTACGTAATGAGCAGTTCTTC
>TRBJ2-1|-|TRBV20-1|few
CSARFRADNEQFF
TGCAGTGCTAGATTCAGGGCTGACAATGAGCAGTTCTTC
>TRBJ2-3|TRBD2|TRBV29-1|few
CSVTSGDTQYF
TGCAGCGTGACTAGCGGGGATACGCAGTATTTT
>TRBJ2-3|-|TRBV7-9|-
CASSSPPRGRTDTQYF
TGTGCCAGCAGCTCCCCGCCCAGGGGTCGCACAGATACGCAGTATTTT
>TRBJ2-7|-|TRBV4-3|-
CASSQDRSEGEQYF
TGCGCCAGCAGCCAAGATCGGAGCGAAGGCGAGCAGTACTTC
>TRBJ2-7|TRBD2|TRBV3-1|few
CASTPGLALYEQYF
TGTGCCAGTACGCCGGGACTAGCGTTGTACGAGCAGTACTTC
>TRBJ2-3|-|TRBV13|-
CASSPRDGSTDTQYF
TGTGCCAGCAGTCCTAGGGACGGAAGCACAGATACGCAGTATTTT
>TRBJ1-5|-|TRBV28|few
CASSFARDQPQHF
TGTGCCAGCAGTTTTGCCAGGGATCAGCCCCAGCATTTT
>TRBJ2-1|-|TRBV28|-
CASRSGRTSSYNEQFF
TGTGCCAGCAGATCCGGACGAACCAGCTCCTACAATGAGCAGTTCTTC
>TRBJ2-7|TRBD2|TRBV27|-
CASSLSRLAGANEQYF
TGTGCCAGCAGTTTATCTAGACTAGCGGGAGCGAACGAGCAGTACTTC
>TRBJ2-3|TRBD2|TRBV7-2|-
CASSLSSGQDDTQYF
TGTGCCAGCAGCCTCTCTAGCGGCCAAGATGATACGCAGTATTTT